This TCR beta chain was documented in a study of shared clonotypes between healthy human individuals. Looking at the study overall: Every donor yielded three CD4 naive, three CD4 memory, two CD8 naive and one CD8 memory plate.

Study findings and constraints: Several donors shared around 5.1% of their naive CD4 clonotypes.

This clone was seen more than once but under ten times. Its cognate antigen is unknown. Every contributor of samples was a Caucasian grown-up residing in Nashville, Tennessee. Germline CDR1 is GTSNPN and CDR2 is SVGIG (reference sequence). V lost 2 bases, J lost 4 bases, and 13 bases stayed unmatched. This CDR3 has 17 residues. Profiling relied on immunoSEQ multiplex PCR, and the TCRdb table lists in-frame clones only, not all of them. The data hold some 1,100,000 clones, with around 78% observed a single time. Sequenced sample: memory CD4+ T cells from PBMCs. The subset denotes: CD45RA-negative fraction. V is TRBV30 and J is TRBJ1-1; 10 nucleotides agree with TRBD1. This TCR was sampled from a man aged 18-30 years in good health. Some clones in this sample may be carry-over from other donors' samples. CDR3 sequence reads: CAWSPTGGYLMSTEAFF. As DNA, the CDR3 is TGTGCCTGGAGTCCGACAGGGGGCTATCTTATGTCCACTGAAGCTTTCTTT.